This T cell receptor beta chain stems from a study of blood T cell repertoires in COVID-19. Study as a whole: Acute-phase and convalescent COVID-19 samples originated in the United States, Italy and Spain. Sources were T cells, B-cell-depleted T cells, or PBMCs; the material itself was cDNA or gDNA.

In the original workflow: Estimation of nucleated cell counts was performed using reference gene primer amplification. Assay: immunoSEQ multiplex PCR; the TCRdb copy retains only in-frame clones and omits some. Clonal size and the V and J genes are those of that table, whereas D and trimming came from the DNA. The sample consists of some 100,000 clones, roughly 79% of them appearing once. The V end lost 1 base, the J end lost 6 bases, and 3 bases lay between the germline ends. The CDR3 loop spans 11 amino acids. From germline, CDR1 is LGHDT and CDR2 YNNKEL (reference sequence). Sequencing used peripheral blood. This chain connects TRBV3-1 (or the pseudogene TRBV3-2) to TRBJ1-1; D unclear. The receptor's source is a human donor in a cohort sampled during active COVID-19. As DNA, the CDR3 is TGTGCCAGCAGCCAAGCGGCTGAAGCTTTCTTT. Residues: CASSQAAEAFF.